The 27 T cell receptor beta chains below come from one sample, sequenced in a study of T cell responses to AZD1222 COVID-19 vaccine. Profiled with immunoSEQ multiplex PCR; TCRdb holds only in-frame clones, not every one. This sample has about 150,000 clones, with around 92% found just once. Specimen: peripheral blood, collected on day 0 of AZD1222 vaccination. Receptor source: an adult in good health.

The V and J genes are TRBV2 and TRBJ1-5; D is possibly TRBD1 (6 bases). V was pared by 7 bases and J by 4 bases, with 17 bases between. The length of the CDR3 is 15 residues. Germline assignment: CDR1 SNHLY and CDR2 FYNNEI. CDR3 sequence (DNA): TGTGCCAGCACAGTGGGCAGGGGAGCTAATCAGCCCCAGCATTTT. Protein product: CASTVGRGANQPQHF.

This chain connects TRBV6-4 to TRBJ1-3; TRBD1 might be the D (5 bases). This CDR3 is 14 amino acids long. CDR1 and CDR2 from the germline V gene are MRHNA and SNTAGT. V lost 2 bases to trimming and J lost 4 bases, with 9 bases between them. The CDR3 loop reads CASSDSRVGNTIYF. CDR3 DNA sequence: TGTGCCAGCAGTGACAGCAGGGTGGGAAACACCATATATTTT.

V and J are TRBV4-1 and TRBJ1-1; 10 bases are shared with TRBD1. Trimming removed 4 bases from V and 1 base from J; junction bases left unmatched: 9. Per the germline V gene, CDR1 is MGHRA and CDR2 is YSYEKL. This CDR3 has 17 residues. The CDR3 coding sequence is TGCGCCAGCAGCCCCAAACCGGGACAGGGGAAGAACACTGAAGCTTTCTTT. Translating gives CASSPKPGQGKNTEAFF.

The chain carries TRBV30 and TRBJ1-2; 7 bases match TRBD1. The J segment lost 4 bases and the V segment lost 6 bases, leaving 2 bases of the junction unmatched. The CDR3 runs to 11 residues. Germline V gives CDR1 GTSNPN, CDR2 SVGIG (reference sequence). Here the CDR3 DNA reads TGTGCCTGCCGGGACAGCTATGGCTACACCTTC. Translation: CACRDSYGYTF.

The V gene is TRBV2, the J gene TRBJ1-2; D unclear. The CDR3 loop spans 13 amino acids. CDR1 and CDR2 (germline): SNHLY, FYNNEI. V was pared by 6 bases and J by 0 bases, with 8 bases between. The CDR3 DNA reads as TGTGCCAGCAGGGGTCAGTCTAACTATGGCTACACCTTC. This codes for CASRGQSNYGYTF. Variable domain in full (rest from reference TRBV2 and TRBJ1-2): EPEVTQTPSHQVTQMGQEVILRCVPISNHLYFYWYRQILGQKVEFLVSFYNNEISEKSEIFDDQFSVERPDGSNFTLKIRSTKLEDSAMYFCASRGQSNYGYTFGSGTRLTVV.

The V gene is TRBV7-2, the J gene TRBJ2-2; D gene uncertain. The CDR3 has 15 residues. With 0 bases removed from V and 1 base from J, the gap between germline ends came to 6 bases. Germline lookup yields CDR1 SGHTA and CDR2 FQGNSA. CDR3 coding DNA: TGTGCCAGCAGCTTAGCGCGGCTGAACACCGGGGAGCTGTTTTTT. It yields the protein CASSLARLNTGELFF.

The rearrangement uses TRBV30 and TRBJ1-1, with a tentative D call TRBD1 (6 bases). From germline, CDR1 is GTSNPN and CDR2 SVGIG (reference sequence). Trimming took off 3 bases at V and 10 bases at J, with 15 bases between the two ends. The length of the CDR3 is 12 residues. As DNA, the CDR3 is TGTGCCTGGAGCTTCCTCGGGGGCGCAGCTTTCTTT. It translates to CAWSFLGGAAFF.

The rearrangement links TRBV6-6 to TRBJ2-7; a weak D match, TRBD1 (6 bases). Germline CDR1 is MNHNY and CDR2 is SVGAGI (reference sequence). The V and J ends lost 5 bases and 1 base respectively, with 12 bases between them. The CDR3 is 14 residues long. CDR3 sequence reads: CASSAPDRSYEQYF. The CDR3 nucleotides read TGTGCCAGCAGTGCCCCGGACAGATCCTACGAGCAGTACTTC.

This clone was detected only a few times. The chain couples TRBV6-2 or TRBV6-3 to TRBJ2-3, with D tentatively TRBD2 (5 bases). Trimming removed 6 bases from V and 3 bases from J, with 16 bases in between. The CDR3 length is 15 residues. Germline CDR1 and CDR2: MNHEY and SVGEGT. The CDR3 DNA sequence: TGTGCCAGCAGCCTTCTCAGCCCGGGGACAGATACGCAGTATTTT. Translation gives CASSLLSPGTDTQYF.

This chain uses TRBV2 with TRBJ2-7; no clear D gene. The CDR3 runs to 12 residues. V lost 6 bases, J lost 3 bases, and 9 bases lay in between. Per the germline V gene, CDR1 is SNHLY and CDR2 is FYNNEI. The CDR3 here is CASRVTHYEQYF. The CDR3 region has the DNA TGTGCCAGCAGGGTGACACACTACGAGCAGTACTTC.

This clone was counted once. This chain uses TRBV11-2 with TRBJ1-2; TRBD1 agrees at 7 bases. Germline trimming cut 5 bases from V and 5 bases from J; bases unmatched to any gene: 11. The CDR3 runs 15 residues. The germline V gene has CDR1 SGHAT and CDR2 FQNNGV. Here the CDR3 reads CASSVSGQKKYGYTF. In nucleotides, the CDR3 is TGTGCCAGCAGCGTGTCGGGACAGAAGAAATATGGCTACACCTTC.

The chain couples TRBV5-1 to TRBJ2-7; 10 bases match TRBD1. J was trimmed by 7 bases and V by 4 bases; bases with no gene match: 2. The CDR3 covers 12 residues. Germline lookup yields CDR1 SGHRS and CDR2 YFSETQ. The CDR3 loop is CASSVDRGEQYF. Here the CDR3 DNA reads TGCGCCAGCAGCGTGGACAGGGGGGAGCAGTACTTC.

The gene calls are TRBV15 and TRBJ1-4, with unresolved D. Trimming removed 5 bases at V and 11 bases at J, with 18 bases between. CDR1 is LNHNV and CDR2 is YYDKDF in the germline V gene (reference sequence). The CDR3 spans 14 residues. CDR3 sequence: CATSYSSETQKLFF. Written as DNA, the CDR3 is TGTGCCACCAGCTACTCGTCCGAAACCCAGAAACTGTTTTTT. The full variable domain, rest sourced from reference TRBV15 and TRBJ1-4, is DAMVIQNPRYQVTQFGKPVTLSCSQTLNHNVMYWYQQKSSQAPKLLFHYYDKDFNNEADTPDNFQSRRPNTSFCFLDIRSPGLGDTAMYLCATSYSSETQKLFFGSGTQLSVL.

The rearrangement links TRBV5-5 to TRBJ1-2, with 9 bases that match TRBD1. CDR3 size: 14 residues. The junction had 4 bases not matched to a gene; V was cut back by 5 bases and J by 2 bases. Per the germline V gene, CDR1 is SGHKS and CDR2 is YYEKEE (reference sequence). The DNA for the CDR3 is TGTGCCAGCAGGCGGACAGGGGTCAACTATGGCTACACCTTC. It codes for CASRRTGVNYGYTF.

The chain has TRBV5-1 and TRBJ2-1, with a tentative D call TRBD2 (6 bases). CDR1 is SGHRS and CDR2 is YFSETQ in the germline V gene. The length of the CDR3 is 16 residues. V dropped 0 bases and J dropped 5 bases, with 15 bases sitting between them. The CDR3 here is CASSLESGEPNNEQFF. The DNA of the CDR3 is TGCGCCAGCAGCTTGGAATCGGGGGAGCCGAACAATGAGCAGTTCTTC.

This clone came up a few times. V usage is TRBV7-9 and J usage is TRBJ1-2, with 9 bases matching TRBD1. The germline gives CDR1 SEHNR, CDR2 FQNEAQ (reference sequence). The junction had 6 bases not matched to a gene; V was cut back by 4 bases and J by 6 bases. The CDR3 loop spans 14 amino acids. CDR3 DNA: TGTGCCAGCAGCTCGGGACAGGGTTTTAATGGCTACACCTTC. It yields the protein CASSSGQGFNGYTF.

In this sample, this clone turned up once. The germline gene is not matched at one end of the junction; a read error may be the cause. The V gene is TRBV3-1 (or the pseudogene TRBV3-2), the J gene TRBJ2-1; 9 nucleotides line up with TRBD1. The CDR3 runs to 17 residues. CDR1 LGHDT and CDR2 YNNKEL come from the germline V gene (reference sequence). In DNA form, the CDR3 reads TGTGCCAGCAGCCAAGTTCCCGATCGGGACAGGGAAAATGGGCAGTTCTTC. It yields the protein CASSQVPDRDRENGQFF.

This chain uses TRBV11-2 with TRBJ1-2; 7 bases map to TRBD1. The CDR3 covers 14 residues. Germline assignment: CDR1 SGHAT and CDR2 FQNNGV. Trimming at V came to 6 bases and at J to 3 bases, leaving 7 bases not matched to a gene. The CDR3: CASSSAGTDYGYTF. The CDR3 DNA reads TGTGCCAGCAGTTCCGCCGGGACAGACTATGGCTACACCTTC.

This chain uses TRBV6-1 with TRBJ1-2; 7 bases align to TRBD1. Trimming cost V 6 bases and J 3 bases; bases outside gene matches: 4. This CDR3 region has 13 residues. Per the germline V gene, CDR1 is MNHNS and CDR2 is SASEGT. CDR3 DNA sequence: TGTGCCAGCAGCCGAACAGGGGACTATGGCTACACCTTC. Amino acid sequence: CASSRTGDYGYTF.

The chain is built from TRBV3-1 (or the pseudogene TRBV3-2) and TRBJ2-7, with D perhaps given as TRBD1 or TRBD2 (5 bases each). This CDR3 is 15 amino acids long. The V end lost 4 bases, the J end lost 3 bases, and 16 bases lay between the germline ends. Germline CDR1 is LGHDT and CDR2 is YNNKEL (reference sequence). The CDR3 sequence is CASSPVALGGYEQYF. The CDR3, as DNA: TGTGCCAGCAGCCCGGTCGCCCTTGGGGGCTACGAGCAGTACTTC.

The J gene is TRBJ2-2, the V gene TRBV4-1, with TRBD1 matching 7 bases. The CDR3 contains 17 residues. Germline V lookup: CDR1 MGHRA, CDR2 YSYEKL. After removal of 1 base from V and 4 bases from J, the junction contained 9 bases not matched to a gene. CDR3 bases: TGCGCCAGCAGCCAAGCGTGGACAGGTACCGTCACCGGGGAGCTGTTTTTT. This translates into CASSQAWTGTVTGELFF.

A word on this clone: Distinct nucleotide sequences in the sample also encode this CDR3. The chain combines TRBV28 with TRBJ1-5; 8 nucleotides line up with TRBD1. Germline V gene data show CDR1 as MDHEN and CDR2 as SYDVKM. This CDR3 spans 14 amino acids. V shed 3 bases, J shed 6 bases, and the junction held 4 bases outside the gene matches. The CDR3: CASSFRQGTQPQHF. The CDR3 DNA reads TGTGCCAGCAGTTTCCGACAGGGGACTCAGCCCCAGCATTTT.

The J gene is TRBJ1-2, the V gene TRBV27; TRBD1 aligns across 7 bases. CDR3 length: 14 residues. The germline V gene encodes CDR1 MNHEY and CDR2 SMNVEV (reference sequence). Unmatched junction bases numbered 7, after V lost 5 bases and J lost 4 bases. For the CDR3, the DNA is TGTGCCAGCAGTCCCCTACAGGGGCCCTATGGCTACACCTTC. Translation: CASSPLQGPYGYTF.

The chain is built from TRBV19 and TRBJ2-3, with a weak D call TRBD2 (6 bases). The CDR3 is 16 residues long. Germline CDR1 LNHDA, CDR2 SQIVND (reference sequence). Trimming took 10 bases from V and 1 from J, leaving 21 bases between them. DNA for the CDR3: TGTGCCACCCTTAGGAGTAGCGGCCAGGGCACAGATACGCAGTATTTT. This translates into CATLRSSGQGTDTQYF.

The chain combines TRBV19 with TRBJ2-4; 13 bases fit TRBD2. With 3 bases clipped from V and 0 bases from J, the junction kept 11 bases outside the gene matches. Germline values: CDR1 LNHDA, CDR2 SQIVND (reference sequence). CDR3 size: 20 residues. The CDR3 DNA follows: TGTGCCAGTAGTATTCGCCCGGGACTAGCGGGACCCGTAGCCAAAAACATTCAGTACTTC. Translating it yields CASSIRPGLAGPVAKNIQYF.

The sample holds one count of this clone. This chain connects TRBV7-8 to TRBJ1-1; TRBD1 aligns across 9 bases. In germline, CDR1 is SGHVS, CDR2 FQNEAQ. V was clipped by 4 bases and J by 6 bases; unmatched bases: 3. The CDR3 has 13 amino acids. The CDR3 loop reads CASSSRTGAEAFF. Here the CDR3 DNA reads TGTGCCAGCAGCTCTCGGACAGGGGCTGAAGCTTTCTTT.

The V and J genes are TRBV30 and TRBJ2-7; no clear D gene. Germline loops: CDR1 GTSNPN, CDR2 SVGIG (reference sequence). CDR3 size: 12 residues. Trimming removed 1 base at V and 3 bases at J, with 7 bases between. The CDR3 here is CAWSAAFYEQYF. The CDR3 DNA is TGTGCCTGGAGTGCCGCTTTCTACGAGCAGTACTTC.